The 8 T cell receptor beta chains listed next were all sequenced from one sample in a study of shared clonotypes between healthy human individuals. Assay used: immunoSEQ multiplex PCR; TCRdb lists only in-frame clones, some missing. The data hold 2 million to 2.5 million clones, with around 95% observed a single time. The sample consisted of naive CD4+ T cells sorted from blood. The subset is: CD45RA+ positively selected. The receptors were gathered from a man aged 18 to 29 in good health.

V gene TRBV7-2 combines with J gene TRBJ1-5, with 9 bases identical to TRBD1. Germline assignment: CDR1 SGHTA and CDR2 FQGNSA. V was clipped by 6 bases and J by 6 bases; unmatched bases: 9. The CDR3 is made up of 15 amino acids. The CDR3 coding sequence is TGTGCCAGCAGTACCGGGACAGGGCTTCGTCAGCCCCAGCATTTT. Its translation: CASSTGTGLRQPQHF. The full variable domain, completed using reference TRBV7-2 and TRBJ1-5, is GAGVSQSPSNKVTEKGKDVELRCDPISGHTALYWYRQSLGQGLEFLIYFQGNSAPDKSGLPSDRFSAERTGGSVSTLTIQRTQQEDSAVYLCASSTGTGLRQPQHFGDGTRLSIL.

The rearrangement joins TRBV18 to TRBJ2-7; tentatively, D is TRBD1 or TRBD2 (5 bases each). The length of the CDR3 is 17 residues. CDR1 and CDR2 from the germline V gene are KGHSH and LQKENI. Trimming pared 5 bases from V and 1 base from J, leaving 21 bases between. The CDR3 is CASSAGDTGTGSYEQYF. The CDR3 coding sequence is TGTGCCAGCTCAGCCGGTGACACCGGGACGGGATCCTACGAGCAGTACTTC.

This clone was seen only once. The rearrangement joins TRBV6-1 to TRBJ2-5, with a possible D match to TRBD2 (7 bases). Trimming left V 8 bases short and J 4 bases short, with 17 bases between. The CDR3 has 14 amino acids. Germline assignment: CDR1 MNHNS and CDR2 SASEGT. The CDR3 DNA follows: TGTGCCAGCGAGAAGGGGGGGGTTGGAGAGACCCAGTACTTC. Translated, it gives CASEKGGVGETQYF.

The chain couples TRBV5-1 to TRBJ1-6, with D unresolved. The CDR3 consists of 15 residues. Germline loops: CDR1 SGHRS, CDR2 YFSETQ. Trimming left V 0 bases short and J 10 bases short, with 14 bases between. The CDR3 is CASSLEGGSGSPLHF. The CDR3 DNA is TGCGCCAGCAGCTTGGAGGGAGGGTCAGGATCACCCCTCCACTTT.

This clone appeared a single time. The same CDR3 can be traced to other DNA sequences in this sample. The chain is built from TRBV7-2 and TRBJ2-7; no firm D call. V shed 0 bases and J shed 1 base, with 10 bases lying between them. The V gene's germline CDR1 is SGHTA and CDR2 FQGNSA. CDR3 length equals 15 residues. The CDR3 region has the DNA TGTGCCAGCAGCTTAGCAACGGTCGGTTCCTACGAGCAGTACTTC. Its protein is CASSLATVGSYEQYF.

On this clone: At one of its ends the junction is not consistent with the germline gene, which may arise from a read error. As DNA, the CDR3 is TGTGCCAGCAGCCTAGCGGGACAGACAAGCGGGGAGCTGTTTTTT. Its translation is CASSLAGQTSGELFF. The chain is built from TRBV7-2 and TRBJ2-2, with 9 positions matching TRBD2. The CDR3 is 15 residues long. The germline CDR1 and CDR2 sequences are SGHTA and FQGNSA.

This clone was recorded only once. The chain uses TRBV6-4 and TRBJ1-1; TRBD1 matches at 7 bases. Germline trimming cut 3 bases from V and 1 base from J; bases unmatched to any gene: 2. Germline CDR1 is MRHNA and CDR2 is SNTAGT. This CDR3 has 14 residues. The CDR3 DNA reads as TGTGCCAGCAGTGAACAGGGGTGGAACACTGAAGCTTTCTTT. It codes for CASSEQGWNTEAFF.

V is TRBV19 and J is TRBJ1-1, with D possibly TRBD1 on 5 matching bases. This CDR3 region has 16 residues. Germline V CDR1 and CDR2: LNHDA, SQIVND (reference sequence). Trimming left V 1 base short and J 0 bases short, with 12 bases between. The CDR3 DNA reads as TGTGCCAGTAGTATAGGACGACAGCGATTGAACACTGAAGCTTTCTTT. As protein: CASSIGRQRLNTEAFF. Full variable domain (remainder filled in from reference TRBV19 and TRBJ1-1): DGGITQSPKYLFRKEGQNVTLSCEQNLNHDAMYWYRQDPGQGLRLIYYSQIVNDFQKGDIAEGYSVSREKKESFPLTVTSAQKNPTAFYLCASSIGRQRLNTEAFFGQGTRLTVV.